This T cell receptor beta chain was retrieved from a study of blood T cell repertoires in COVID-19. Turning to the study itself: Samples representing acute and convalescent COVID-19 were sourced from the United States, Italy and Spain.

Living in under 30 US areas, the participants were between about 18 and 100 years of age. In assigning cohorts, the study relied on participant-reported clinical history. Per the study methods: Estimates of nucleated cell counts were drawn from the amplification of reference gene primers. Sequencing was performed with immunoSEQ multiplex PCR; in TCRdb, only in-frame clones are kept and a portion is missing. Clone size and V and J calls were adopted from that table, with D and trimming inferred from the DNA. Among around 220,000 clones listed, around 90% were seen once. The germline V gene encodes CDR1 LGHDT and CDR2 YNNKEL (reference sequence). Trimming took off 6 bases at V and 2 bases at J, with 22 bases between the two ends. CDR3 length equals 17 residues.

This rearrangement joins TRBV3-1 (or the pseudogene TRBV3-2) to TRBJ1-1; D perhaps matches TRBD1 (6 bases). Sequencing was performed on PBMCs or T cells enriched from blood (not recorded which). The sequence came from a woman aged 25 to 39 with acute COVID-19. CDR3 DNA: TGTGCCAGCAGTTCACAAAGAACGACAGGAGCTAACACTGAAGCTTTCTTT. This sequence encodes CASSSQRTTGANTEAFF.